This is a list of T cell receptor beta chains from one sample in a study of cytomegalovirus exposure and HLA in healthy donors. The repertoire was sequenced with immunoSEQ multiplex PCR; TCRdb's copy has only in-frame clones and lacks some. The specimen's table records roughly 78,000 clones. Sequenced input: PBMCs. The receptors were sampled from a man aged 40-49 years in good health and CMV-seronegative. Both conserved end residues are part of each CDR3. The D gene is left open where the match is weak.

v_gene	d_gene	j_gene	CDR3nt	CDR3aa
TRBV9	-	TRBJ2-7	TGTGCCAGCAGCGTATCGACAGGACGCTACGAGCAGTACTTC	CASSVSTGRYEQYF
TRBV28	TRBD2	TRBJ2-7	TGTGCCAGCAGTTTTATAGGCGGGGGGAGCTACGAGCAGTACTTC	CASSFIGGGSYEQYF
TRBV4-2	-	TRBJ2-7	TGTGCCAGCAGCTTAAGCGTCTCCTACGAGCAGTACTTC	CASSLSVSYEQYF
TRBV25-1	-	TRBJ1-4	TGTGCCAGCAGTGAGCTAGGCCTTGCAACTAATGAAAAACTGTTTTTT	CASSELGLATNEKLFF
TRBV30	TRBD1	TRBJ2-1	TGTGCCTGGAGGCCCCGCGGGACAGGGATCTACAATGAGCAGTTCTTC	CAWRPRGTGIYNEQFF
TRBV5-6	-	TRBJ2-3	TGTGCCAGCAGCCGTACTAGCACAGATACGCAGTATTTT	CASSRTSTDTQYF
TRBV21-1	-	TRBJ2-5	TGTGCCAGCAGATTACAGGGCGGGGGAAAAGAGACCCAGTACTTC	CASRLQGGGKETQYF
TRBV10-3	TRBD2	TRBJ2-5	TGTGCCATCAGTGAAAGGCGGGAGCCTGGGGAGACCCAGTACTTC	CAISERREPGETQYF
TRBV5-4	TRBD1	TRBJ2-2	TGTGCCAGCAGCCCCAGGGGGCCCGGGGAGCTGTTTTTT	CASSPRGPGELFF
TRBV4-1	-	TRBJ1-6	TGCGCCAGCAGCCAAGAGGAGAGCTCCTATAATTCACCCCTCCACTTT	CASSQEESSYNSPLHF
TRBV19	-	TRBJ2-5	TGTGCCAGTAGTCGAAGCAGGGGAGAGACCCAGTACTTC	CASSRSRGETQYF
TRBV4-3	-	TRBJ2-1	TGCGCCAGCAGCCAAGAGGGCCGGGAGCGGGTCAATGAGCAGTTCTTC	CASSQEGRERVNEQFF
TRBV20-1	-	TRBJ2-1	TGCAGTGCCAGGTACAATGAGCAGTTCTTC	CSARYNEQFF
TRBV28	-	TRBJ2-3	TGTGCCAGCAGCGGGGGGGACAGACGCACAGATACGCAGTATTTT	CASSGGDRRTDTQYF
TRBV30	TRBD1	TRBJ1-2	TGTGCCTCCGTCAGGGGGCAGTCGGGGGGCTACACCTTC	CASVRGQSGGYTF
TRBV7-2	TRBD1	TRBJ2-7	TGTGCCAGCAGCTTAAGTGGTACAGGGGGCGAGCAGTACTTC	CASSLSGTGGEQYF
TRBV7-9	TRBD2	TRBJ2-1	TGTGCCAGCAGCTCCGGGACTAGCGGATTCCAGTTCTTC	CASSSGTSGFQFF
TRBV28	TRBD1	TRBJ2-5	TGTGCCAGCAGGAACAGACAGGGACCTCACGAGACCCAGTACTTC	CASRNRQGPHETQYF
TRBV30	-	TRBJ1-6	TGTGCCTGGAGTCAAGGGACTTCCAGCTCCTATAATTCACCCCTCCACTTT	CAWSQGTSSSYNSPLHF
TRBV20-1	-	TRBJ2-7	TGCAGTGCGCCTACAGTCTACGAGCAGTACTTC	CSAPTVYEQYF
TRBV2	-	TRBJ2-3	TGTGCCAGCACGGAGGGCCCAGATACGCAGTATTTT	CASTEGPDTQYF
TRBV2	-	TRBJ2-1	TGTGCCAGCAGTACGGAGGGGTTATCCTACAATGAGCAGTTCTTC	CASSTEGLSYNEQFF
TRBV5-5	TRBD1	TRBJ2-7	TGTGCCAGCAGCCTGACGCCGGGACAGGGCTCCTACGAGCAGTACTTC	CASSLTPGQGSYEQYF
TRBV30	-	TRBJ2-3	TGTGCCTGGTGTTCCGGGACAACTAGCACAGATACGCAGTATTTT	CAWCSGTTSTDTQYF
TRBV6-4	-	TRBJ1-6	TGTGCCAGCAGTGACTCGGCATTTGATCTGGGAGGTGCGACGAAGTCACCCCTCCACTTT	CASSDSAFDLGGATKSPLHF
TRBV11-2	TRBD2	TRBJ2-5	TGTGCCAGCAGCTTGCATTTAGCGGGGCACCAAGAGACCCAGTACTTC	CASSLHLAGHQETQYF
TRBV20-1	-	TRBJ1-3	TGCAGTGCTACTTTCGGAAACACCATATATTTT	CSATFGNTIYF
TRBV7-9	-	TRBJ1-6	TGTGCCAGCAGCCGTTCGGGTGGTGCAGGGATTAATTCACCCCTCCACTTT	CASSRSGGAGINSPLHF
TRBV7-2	-	TRBJ1-1	TGTGCCAGCAGCCCAACGGGGTTAGGTGAAGCTTTCTTT	CASSPTGLGEAFF
TRBV7-2	-	TRBJ1-1	TGTGCCAGCAGCTTATCTCGAGAACTCACTGAAGCTTTCTTT	CASSLSRELTEAFF
TRBV4-3	-	TRBJ1-2	TGCGCCAGCAGCCAAATGAGACGGGCGGGTGGCTACACCTTC	CASSQMRRAGGYTF
TRBV4-3	-	TRBJ2-1	TGCGCCAGCAGCCAAACTCCAGGGGACCCCTACAATGAGCAGTTCTTC	CASSQTPGDPYNEQFF
TRBV4-3	TRBD2	TRBJ2-7	TGCGCCAGCAGCCAAGATCCCGGGACTAGCGGGAGTCAGGCCTACGAGCAGTACTTC	CASSQDPGTSGSQAYEQYF
TRBV27	-	TRBJ2-1	TGTGCCAGCAGGCCGGACAGCTACAATGAGCAGTTCTTC	CASRPDSYNEQFF
TRBV14	TRBD2	TRBJ2-7	TGTGCCAGCAGCCTCGGACTAGCCTACGAGCAGTACTTC	CASSLGLAYEQYF
TRBV6-1	TRBD1	TRBJ1-5	TGTGCCAGCAGAGGACAGGGTTTGGGCAATCAGCCCCAGCATTTT	CASRGQGLGNQPQHF
TRBV19	TRBD1	TRBJ1-2	TGTGCCAGTAAGAGAACAGGGGATTTTGGCTACACCTTC	CASKRTGDFGYTF
TRBV10-2	TRBD1	TRBJ1-4	TGCGCCACTCGACAGGGGGTTTACGAAAAACTGTTTTTT	CATRQGVYEKLFF
TRBV27	TRBD2	TRBJ2-7	TGTGCCAGCAGTTTAATCTGGGGGGGCGAGCAGTACTTC	CASSLIWGGEQYF
TRBV4-3	-	TRBJ2-5	TGCGCCAGCAGCCGGGGGACTCGTCAGGAGACCCAGTACTTC	CASSRGTRQETQYF
TRBV5-1	-	TRBJ2-7	TGCGCCAGCAGCTTGGTTTTATTTGGCGGTAGCGACGAGCAGTACTTC	CASSLVLFGGSDEQYF
TRBV2	-	TRBJ1-3	TGTGCCAGCAGGACAGTCTCTGGAAACACCATATATTTT	CASRTVSGNTIYF
TRBV7-9	-	TRBJ1-2	TGTGCCAGCAGCCTTCAGGGTGCAGGGGTATTTCATTATGGCTACACCTTC	CASSLQGAGVFHYGYTF
TRBV19	-	TRBJ2-7	TGTGCCAGGGACTTTGGGACAAGCTACGAGCAGTACTTC	CARDFGTSYEQYF
TRBV5-1	-	TRBJ2-2	TGCGCCAGCAGCTTGGTTTGCCACCGGGGAGCTGTTTTT	CASSLVCHRGAVF
TRBV5-6	TRBD2	TRBJ2-1	TGTGCCAGCAGCTCTCGACTAGCTCCCCCGGATGAGCAGTTCTTC	CASSSRLAPPDEQFF
TRBV5-4	TRBD1	TRBJ2-1	TGTGCCAGCAGCTTTGGGACAGCAACCTACAATGAGCAGTTCTTC	CASSFGTATYNEQFF
TRBV7-9	TRBD1	TRBJ1-4	TGTGCCAGCAGCTCCACAGGGGTTACTAATGAAAAACTGTTTTTT	CASSSTGVTNEKLFF
TRBV27	TRBD2	TRBJ2-1	TGTGCCAGCAGTTTAGGACTAGCGGGGGTGGGGGAGCAGTTCTTC	CASSLGLAGVGEQFF